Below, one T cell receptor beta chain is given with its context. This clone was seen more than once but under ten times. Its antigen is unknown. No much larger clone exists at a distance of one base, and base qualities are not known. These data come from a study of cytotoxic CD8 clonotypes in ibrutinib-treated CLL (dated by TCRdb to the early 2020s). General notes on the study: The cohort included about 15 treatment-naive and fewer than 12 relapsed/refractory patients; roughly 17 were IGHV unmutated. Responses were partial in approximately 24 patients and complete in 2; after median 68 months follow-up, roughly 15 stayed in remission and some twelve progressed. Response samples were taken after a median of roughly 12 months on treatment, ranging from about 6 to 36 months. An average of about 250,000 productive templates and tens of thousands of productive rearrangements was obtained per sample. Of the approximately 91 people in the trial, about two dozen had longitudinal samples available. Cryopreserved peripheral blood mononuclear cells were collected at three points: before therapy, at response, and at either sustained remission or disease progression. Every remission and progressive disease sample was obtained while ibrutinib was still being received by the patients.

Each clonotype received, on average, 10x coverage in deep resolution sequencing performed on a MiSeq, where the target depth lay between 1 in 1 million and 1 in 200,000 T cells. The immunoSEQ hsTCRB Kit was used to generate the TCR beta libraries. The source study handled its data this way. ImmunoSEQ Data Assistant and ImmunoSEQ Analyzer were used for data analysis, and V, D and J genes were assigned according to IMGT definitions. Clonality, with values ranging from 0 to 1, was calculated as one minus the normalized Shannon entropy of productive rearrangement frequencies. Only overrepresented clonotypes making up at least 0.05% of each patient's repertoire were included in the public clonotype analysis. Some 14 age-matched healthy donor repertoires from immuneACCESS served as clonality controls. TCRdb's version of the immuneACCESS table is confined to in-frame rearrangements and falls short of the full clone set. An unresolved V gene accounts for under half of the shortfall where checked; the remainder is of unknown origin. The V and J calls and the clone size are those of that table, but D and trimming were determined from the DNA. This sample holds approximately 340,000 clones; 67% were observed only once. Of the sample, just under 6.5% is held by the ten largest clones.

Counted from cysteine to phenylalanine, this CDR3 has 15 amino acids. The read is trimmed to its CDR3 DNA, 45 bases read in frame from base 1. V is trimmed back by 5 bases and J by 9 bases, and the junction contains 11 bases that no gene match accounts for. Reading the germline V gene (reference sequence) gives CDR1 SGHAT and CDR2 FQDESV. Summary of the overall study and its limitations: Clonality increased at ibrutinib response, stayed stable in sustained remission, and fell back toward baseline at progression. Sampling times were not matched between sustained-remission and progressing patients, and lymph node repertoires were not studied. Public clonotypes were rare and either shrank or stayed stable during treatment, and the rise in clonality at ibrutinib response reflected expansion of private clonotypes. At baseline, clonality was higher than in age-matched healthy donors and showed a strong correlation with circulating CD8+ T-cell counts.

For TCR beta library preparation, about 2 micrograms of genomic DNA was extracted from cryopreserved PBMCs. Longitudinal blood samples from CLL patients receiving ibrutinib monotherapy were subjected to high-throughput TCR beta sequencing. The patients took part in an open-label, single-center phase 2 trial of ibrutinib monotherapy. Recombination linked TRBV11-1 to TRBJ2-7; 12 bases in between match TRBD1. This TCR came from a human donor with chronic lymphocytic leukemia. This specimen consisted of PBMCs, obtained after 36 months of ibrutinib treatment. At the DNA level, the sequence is TGTGCCAGCAGCGACAGGGACAGGGGGCGCAACGGGCAGTACTTC. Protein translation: CASSDRDRGRNGQYF.